Below are 14 T cell receptor beta chains sequenced from a single sample in a study of T cells after yellow fever vaccination. TCRdb itself ran the 5' RACE reads through MiXCR, one entry per CDR3 protein. The sample carries 200,000 to 300,000 distinct CDR3 sequences, approximately 12% recorded once. Sequences were derived from CD4+ T cells sorted from PBMCs, sampled 45 days after the yellow fever booster vaccination. Receptors originate from a man aged 30-40 years who received the YFV17D yellow fever vaccine.

The sample holds a few counts of this clonotype. This chain connects TRBV2 to TRBJ2-1; the D call may be TRBD1 or TRBD2 (5 bases each). Germline V gene sequence: CDR1 SNHLY, CDR2 FYNNEI. The CDR3 extends over 15 amino acids. V lost 8 bases and J 7 bases, leaving 21 bases between the germline ends. CDR3 coding DNA: TGTGCCAGCGGCCCGCCAGGGCTATCGGGGAATGAGCAGTTCTTC. Protein product: CASGPPGLSGNEQFF. Complete variable domain (other parts from reference TRBV2 and TRBJ2-1): EPEVTQTPSHQVTQMGQEVILRCVPISNHLYFYWYRQILGQKVEFLVSFYNNEISEKSEIFDDQFSVERPDGSNFTLKIRSTKLEDSAMYFCASGPPGLSGNEQFFGPGTRLTVL.

The chain carries TRBV7-2 and TRBJ2-5; no reliable D call. The CDR3 spans 13 residues. The V end lost 3 bases, the J end lost 1 base, and 6 bases lay between the germline ends. The V gene's germline CDR1 is SGHTA and CDR2 FQGNSA. CDR3 sequence reads: CASSFTPQETQYF. The CDR3 DNA reads TGTGCCAGCAGCTTTACACCCCAAGAGACCCAGTACTTC.

This clonotype was counted only a few times. The J gene is TRBJ2-1, the V gene TRBV6-5, with a possible D match to TRBD1 (5 bases). The V end was cut by 6 bases, the J end by 2 bases, with 11 bases between. The CDR3 consists of 14 residues. CDR1 and CDR2 (germline): MNHEY, SVGAGI. The CDR3 DNA sequence: TGTGCCAGCAGGGCCAGGGAAACCTACAATGAGCAGTTCTTC. The encoded protein is CASRARETYNEQFF.

The J gene is TRBJ2-7, the V gene TRBV18, with TRBD1 identical over 7 bases. This CDR3 comprises 15 residues. CDR1 and CDR2 (germline): KGHSH, LQKENI. V dropped 2 bases and J dropped 4; count of bases not matched to a gene: 8. CDR3 region: CASSPEGTASYEQYF. The DNA for the CDR3 is TGTGCCAGCTCACCAGAGGGGACAGCCTCATACGAGCAGTACTTC.

A few counts support this clonotype. The chain is built from TRBV29-1 and TRBJ2-3; 9 bases match TRBD2. CDR1 and CDR2 from the germline V gene are SQVTM and ANQGSEA. There are 17 residues in the CDR3. The V and J ends lost 8 bases and 3 bases, in that order; junction bases with no gene match: 18. The CDR3: CSLQGGGAGGGTDTQYF. Here the CDR3 DNA reads TGCAGCCTCCAAGGGGGGGGAGCGGGAGGTGGTACAGATACGCAGTATTTT.

This chain uses TRBV6-2 or TRBV6-3 with TRBJ2-6; D gene uncertain. The length of the CDR3 is 12 residues. Germline assignment: CDR1 MNHEY and CDR2 SVGEGT. Trimming cost V 8 bases and J 5 bases, with 7 bases left between them. In DNA, the CDR3 is TGTGCCAGCCGAGGTAGGGCCAACGTCCTGACTTTC. Protein sequence: CASRGRANVLTF.

This clonotype appeared a few times. The CDR3 reads CASSFTVTDTQYF. CDR3 nucleotide sequence: TGTGCCAGCAGTTTTACTGTAACAGATACGCAGTATTTT. The chain couples TRBV12-3 or TRBV12-4 to TRBJ2-3; D uncertain. The CDR3 covers 13 residues. Trimming pared 3 bases from V and 3 bases from J, leaving 7 bases between.

This clonotype was found many times. This CDR3 reads CASLIGGGKETQYF. DNA for the CDR3: TGTGCCAGCCTCATTGGGGGCGGGAAAGAGACCCAGTACTTC. This sequence joins TRBV28 and TRBJ2-5; D may correspond to TRBD1 or TRBD2 (6 bases each). Germline V gene lookup returns CDR1 MDHEN and CDR2 SYDVKM. V was trimmed by 8 bases and J by 3 bases, leaving 16 bases between them. The CDR3 is 14 residues long. The full variable domain, with the rest looked up from reference TRBV28 and TRBJ2-5, is DVKVTQSSRYLVKRTGEKVFLECVQDMDHENMFWYRQDPGLGLRLIYFSYDVKMKEKGDIPEGYSVSREKKERFSLILESASTNQTSMYLCASLIGGGKETQYFGPGTRLLVL.

This clonotype has more than one count but fewer than ten. J is TRBJ1-6 and V is TRBV7-2; 8 positions match TRBD1. The CDR3 is 15 residues long. The trim removed 1 base at V and 7 bases at J, leaving 3 bases unmatched. Per germline, CDR1 SGHTA and CDR2 FQGNSA. CDR3 sequence reads: CASSLVQGVNSPLHF. For the CDR3, the DNA is TGTGCCAGCAGCTTAGTACAGGGGGTGAATTCACCCCTCCACTTT.

V and J are TRBV4-3 and TRBJ2-1; D is uncertain. V lost 0 bases and J 9 bases, leaving 12 bases between the germline ends. Germline V gives CDR1 LGHNA, CDR2 YSLEER. The CDR3 contains 14 residues. The CDR3, as DNA: TGCGCCAGCAGCCAAGAATACGGTGGAAGTGAGCAGTTCTTC. Encoded protein: CASSQEYGGSEQFF.

This clonotype was counted only a few times. The chain has TRBV29-1 and TRBJ2-1; 11 bases match TRBD2. This CDR3 is built from 13 residues. V trimming: 7 bases; J trimming: 6 bases; junction bases outside the gene matches: 5. CDR1 SQVTM and CDR2 ANQGSEA come from the germline V gene. In nucleotides, the CDR3 is TGCAGCGCCGGGACTAGCGGATTCAATGAGCAGTTCTTC. This gives the protein CSAGTSGFNEQFF.

CDR3 nucleotide sequence: TGCGCCAGTACCACGGGGATGAACACTGAAGCTTTCTTT. Protein sequence: CASTTGMNTEAFF. The chain recombines TRBV5-1 with TRBJ1-1; D gene uncertain. This CDR3 is 13 amino acids long. V was trimmed by 8 bases and J by 0 bases, leaving 11 bases between them. CDR1 is SGHRS, CDR2 YFSETQ, per germline.

This clonotype appeared a few times. V usage is TRBV20-1 and J usage is TRBJ2-7; D possibly corresponds to TRBD1 (5 bases). V shed 3 bases and J shed 3 bases, with 9 bases lying between them. CDR1 is DFQATT, CDR2 SNEGSKA, per germline (reference sequence). This CDR3 is built from 12 residues. CDR3 bases: TGCAGTGCTAGGGACAATAACTACGAGCAGTACTTC. Protein: CSARDNNYEQYF.

The J gene is TRBJ1-3, the V gene TRBV15; 7 nucleotides agree with TRBD1. Germline CDR1 LNHNV, CDR2 YYDKDF (reference sequence). V lost 10 bases and J lost 0; bases outside the gene matches: 6. The CDR3 covers 14 residues. In DNA, the CDR3 is TGTGCCATCCGACAGGGCTCCTCTGGAAACACCATATATTTT. It translates to CAIRQGSSGNTIYF.